The clone carrying this T cell receptor (beta chain) was observed at least ten times. No antigen is known for it. From roughly 0.4 ug of RNA, a library with molecular barcoded alpha/delta and beta/gamma adaptors was made. TCRdb reanalysed the reads using MiXCR and keeps one entry per CDR3 protein. The profile shows some 41,000 distinct CDR3 sequences, around 13% of them singletons. The data were obtained in a study of read filtering for tumor transcriptome and immune sequencing. Findings and caveats of the study: Compared with RNA-seq, IR-seq gave much higher clonotype depth and reliability. About four fifths of IR-seq clonotypes had a single read, yet these held about 3.5% of reads.

CDR3 length equals 14 residues. Germline CDR1 is DFQATT and CDR2 is SNEGSKA (reference sequence). Losses at the gene ends were 6 bases for V and 3 bases for J; bases not matched to a gene: 11. This chain uses TRBV20-1 with TRBJ2-7, with 7 bases identical to TRBD1. Material: a population of CD138-negative cells sorted from bone marrow. The source of this sequence is a donor aged 40 or older with multiple myeloma. CDR3 in amino acids: CSARDRASIYEQYF. As DNA, the CDR3 is TGCAGTGCCCGAGACAGGGCCTCGATCTACGAGCAGTACTTC.